A selection of T cell receptor beta chains follows, all from one sample in a study of T cell responses to AZD1222 COVID-19 vaccine. The table came from immunoSEQ multiplex PCR; TCRdb's copy has only in-frame clones and leaves some out. The table includes about 160,000 clones, approximately 90% detected once. The source material was peripheral blood, sampled 28 days after the second AZD1222 dose. The receptors were sampled from an adult who received the AZD1222 COVID-19 vaccine. The CDR3 runs from the conserved cysteine through the conserved F or W. Clone size is given for some rows only: seen once, a few or many times, or a class if the clone is expanded.

v_call	j_call	clone_size	cdr3_aa
TRBV2	TRBJ1-1	-	CASSERGTGVSEAFF
TRBV27	TRBJ1-3	-	CASSSTGGSGNTIYF
TRBV12-3/TRBV12-4	TRBJ1-2	once	CASNPGRVWGYTF
TRBV2	TRBJ2-7	-	CASSSGQAPQQYF
TRBV7-2	TRBJ1-2	once	CASSPQGAHSNYGYTF
TRBV27	TRBJ1-5	-	CASSLFRGAQPQHF
TRBV14	TRBJ2-7	-	CASSQRGLGKLPGGIGNEQYF
TRBV10-1	TRBJ1-1	-	CASKWSMNTEAFF
TRBV15	TRBJ1-6	-	CATSRDPGYNSPLHF
TRBV5-6	TRBJ1-6	-	CASSLAQGGASPLHF
TRBV7-8	TRBJ2-1	-	CASSLRLAGRGEQFF